These 26 T cell receptor beta chains share one sample of origin, sequenced in a study of control samples from healthy donors and cancer patients. The table came from immunoSEQ multiplex PCR; TCRdb's copy has only in-frame clones and leaves some out. This table holds 100,000 to 150,000 clones, around 92% found once. Sequencing was done on a sample of blood. These receptors were collected from a woman between 50 and 59 years old in good health.

The V gene is TRBV5-1, the J gene TRBJ1-4; the D gene is possibly TRBD1 (5 bases). V lost 4 bases and J lost 8, with 18 bases in between. Germline values: CDR1 SGHRS, CDR2 YFSETQ. The CDR3 is 15 amino acids. The CDR3 nucleotides read TGCGCCAGCAGCGCGGCCCAGGGCGGGAAGGAAAAACTGTTTTTT. Residues: CASSAAQGGKEKLFF.

The rearrangement links TRBV29-1 to TRBJ1-2; D call uncertain. V was shortened by 0 bases and J by 4 bases, with 15 bases between the two germline ends. The germline gives CDR1 SQVTM, CDR2 ANQGSEA. The CDR3 consists of 15 residues. This CDR3 is CSVEDRNSPTYGYTF. The CDR3 region has the DNA TGCAGCGTTGAAGATCGGAACAGTCCTACCTATGGCTACACCTTC.

The J gene is TRBJ1-5, the V gene TRBV6-5, with 7 nucleotides matching TRBD1. Losses at the gene ends were 6 bases for V and 4 bases for J; bases not matched to a gene: 9. The CDR3 is made up of 15 amino acids. Germline values: CDR1 MNHEY, CDR2 SVGAGI. This CDR3 is CASRAVGTANQPQHF. CDR3 DNA sequence: TGTGCCAGCAGAGCCGTGGGGACAGCTAATCAGCCCCAGCATTTT.

The chain employs TRBV7-9 and TRBJ1-2; D call uncertain. Germline V CDR1 and CDR2: SEHNR, FQNEAQ (reference sequence). Trimming pared 3 bases from V and 0 bases from J, leaving 8 bases between. This CDR3 has 14 residues. Here the CDR3 reads CASSFARSNYGYTF. CDR3 DNA: TGTGCCAGCAGCTTTGCGAGATCTAACTATGGCTACACCTTC.

The rearrangement joins TRBV6-5 to TRBJ1-2, with 7 positions matching TRBD1. The V gene end was trimmed by 5 bases and the J gene end by 4 bases; junction bases not matched to a gene: 4. The CDR3 runs 13 residues. Germline assignment: CDR1 MNHEY and CDR2 SVGAGI. CDR3: CASSRQGSYGYTF. The DNA of the CDR3 is TGTGCCAGCAGTCGACAGGGTAGCTATGGCTACACCTTC.

The CDR3 sequence is CASSKVAGGPDTQYF. CDR3 DNA sequence: TGTGCCAGTAGTAAGGTGGCGGGGGGGCCAGATACGCAGTATTTT. This chain links TRBV19 with TRBJ2-3; 9 bases map to TRBD2. Germline CDR1 is LNHDA and CDR2 is SQIVND (reference sequence). V lost 4 bases to trimming and J lost 4 bases; unmatched junction nucleotides: 6. The CDR3 covers 15 residues.

The chain uses TRBV6-5 and TRBJ1-4, with D uncertain. With 5 bases removed from V and 4 bases from J, the gap between germline ends came to 14 bases. The CDR3 is 15 amino acids. Germline CDR1 MNHEY, CDR2 SVGAGI. CDR3 loop: CASSPKAGNNEKLFF. The DNA for the CDR3 is TGTGCCAGCAGTCCGAAGGCAGGAAATAATGAAAAACTGTTTTTT.

V usage is TRBV18 and J usage is TRBJ1-6; maybe TRBD1 (5 bases). Deletions cut 0 bases from V and 8 bases from J, with 8 bases between. The CDR3 has 14 amino acids. Germline lookup yields CDR1 KGHSH and CDR2 LQKENI. This CDR3 is CASSPPIRDSPLHF. The CDR3, as DNA: TGTGCCAGCTCACCACCGATCAGGGATTCACCCCTCCACTTT. The full variable domain, its missing parts supplied by reference TRBV18 and TRBJ1-6, is NAGVMQNPRHLVRRRGQEARLRCSPMKGHSHVYWYRQLPEEGLKFMVYLQKENIIDESGMPKERFSAEFPKEGPSILRIQQVVRGDSAAYFCASSPPIRDSPLHFGNGTRLTVT.

The V call is TRBV12-3 or TRBV12-4, the J call TRBJ2-3, with D unresolved. The CDR3 spans 12 residues. V lost 3 bases and J lost 6, with 7 bases in between. The CDR3 DNA is TGTGCCAGCAGTTTCTCCGGCGATACGCAGTATTTT. It yields the protein CASSFSGDTQYF.

V usage is TRBV19 and J usage is TRBJ1-1; TRBD1 matches 11 bases. Germline values: CDR1 LNHDA, CDR2 SQIVND (reference sequence). The CDR3 runs 12 residues. V lost 10 bases and J lost 11; bases outside the gene matches: 9. In DNA, the CDR3 is TGTGCCACCATGGACAGGGGGCTGGGGGCTTTCTTT. Amino acids: CATMDRGLGAFF.

The gene calls are TRBV25-1 and TRBJ1-5; D gene uncertain. The CDR3 extends over 14 amino acids. V lost 0 bases and J 4 bases, leaving 7 bases between the germline ends. Germline CDR1 MGHDK, CDR2 SYGVNS. CDR3 coding DNA: TGTGCCAGCAGTGAATATGGGTCGAATCAGCCCCAGCATTTT. As protein: CASSEYGSNQPQHF.

The rearrangement links TRBV5-1 to TRBJ2-3, with 7 bases aligning to TRBD1. Unmatched junction bases numbered 7, after V lost 4 bases and J lost 2 bases. There are 15 residues in the CDR3. Germline CDR1 is SGHRS and CDR2 is YFSETQ. The CDR3 region is CASSITGDHTDTQYF. In nucleotides, the CDR3 is TGCGCCAGCAGCATAACAGGGGACCACACAGATACGCAGTATTTT.

This clone was counted a few times. The V call is TRBV6-6, the J call TRBJ2-5, with TRBD2 matching over 10 bases. The V gene's germline CDR1 is MNHNY and CDR2 SVGAGI (reference sequence). After removal of 5 bases from V and 5 bases from J, the junction contained 17 bases not matched to a gene. The CDR3 is made up of 18 amino acids. CDR3 DNA: TGTGCCAGCAGTCACCCGAGGACTAGCGGCGCCAAAGGGGAGACCCAGTACTTC. Translation gives CASSHPRTSGAKGETQYF.

V and J are TRBV5-1 and TRBJ2-7, with D perhaps TRBD2 (6 bases). The CDR3 is 13 residues long. Germline V gene sequence: CDR1 SGHRS, CDR2 YFSETQ. V was shortened by 2 bases and J by 4 bases, with 10 bases between the two germline ends. The CDR3 DNA follows: TGCGCCAGCAGCTTTAGGGCGGGGTACGAGCAGTACTTC. Protein sequence: CASSFRAGYEQYF.

The J gene is TRBJ2-2, the V gene TRBV5-1; the D is unclear. This CDR3 has 14 amino acids. Looked up from germline, CDR1 is SGHRS and CDR2 is YFSETQ. V lost 1 base to trimming and J lost 0 bases, with 4 bases between them. The CDR3 is CASSLITNTGELFF. The CDR3 DNA follows: TGCGCCAGCAGCTTGATCACGAACACCGGGGAGCTGTTTTTT.

V gene TRBV12-3 or TRBV12-4 combines with J gene TRBJ2-5; no firm D call. The CDR3 contains 12 residues. Trimming removed 4 bases at V and 5 bases at J, with 8 bases between. CDR3 residues: CASSSSWETQYF. The CDR3 region has the DNA TGTGCCAGCAGTTCATCTTGGGAGACCCAGTACTTC.

This chain joins TRBV10-3 and TRBJ1-3; D ambiguous. Germline V CDR1 and CDR2: ENHRY, SYGVKD. V lost 9 bases and J lost 4, with 13 bases in between. CDR3 length: 13 residues. Written as DNA, the CDR3 is TGTGCCATTACGGACCCGTCGGGAAACACCATATATTTT. Its translation is CAITDPSGNTIYF.

This chain connects TRBV28 to TRBJ2-1; D is unresolved. Germline CDR1 MDHEN, CDR2 SYDVKM. The ends were cut back, 9 bases at V and 0 bases at J, with 15 bases in the middle. CDR3 length: 15 amino acids. The CDR3 DNA sequence: TGTGCCAGTACCTCGGCAATGACCTCCTACAATGAGCAGTTCTTC. Translated, it gives CASTSAMTSYNEQFF.

The V gene is TRBV11-1, the J gene TRBJ1-1, with D tentatively TRBD1 (5 bases). The V end was cut by 5 bases, the J end by 6 bases, with 16 bases between. CDR3 size: 14 residues. In germline, CDR1 is SGHAT, CDR2 FQDESV (reference sequence). The CDR3 is CASSIFPGRAEAFF. CDR3 bases: TGTGCCAGCAGCATTTTTCCGGGCAGGGCTGAAGCTTTCTTT.

V is TRBV29-1 and J is TRBJ1-1; the D is unclear. The CDR3 runs to 11 residues. V shed 5 bases and J shed 1 base, with 5 bases lying between them. The V gene's germline CDR1 is SQVTM and CDR2 ANQGSEA. CDR3 coding DNA: TGCAGCGTTCTCGAGAACACTGAAGCTTTCTTT. This sequence encodes CSVLENTEAFF.

The chain carries TRBV10-1 and TRBJ2-2; D uncertain. The germline V gene has CDR1 WNHNN and CDR2 SYGVQD (reference sequence). Trimming stripped 2 bases from V and 4 bases from J, with 5 bases between. CDR3 length equals 13 residues. The CDR3 sequence: CASSEGPTGELFF. The DNA of the CDR3 is TGCGCCAGCAGTGAGGGTCCCACCGGGGAGCTGTTTTTT.

J is TRBJ1-3 and V is TRBV3-1 (or the pseudogene TRBV3-2); 7 nucleotides align to TRBD1. V lost 0 bases, J lost 3 bases, and 2 bases stayed unmatched. There are 15 residues in the CDR3. Germline loops: CDR1 LGHDT, CDR2 YNNKEL (reference sequence). CDR3 sequence: CASSQEGGFGNTIYF. As DNA, the CDR3 is TGTGCCAGCAGCCAAGAAGGGGGCTTTGGAAACACCATATATTTT.

The V and J genes are TRBV7-9 and TRBJ2-3; 10 bases are shared with TRBD2. The trim removed 5 bases at V and 2 bases at J, leaving 7 bases unmatched. There are 16 residues in the CDR3. CDR1 and CDR2 from the germline V gene are SEHNR and FQNEAQ (reference sequence). CDR3 residues: CASSPGTSVYTDTQYF. DNA for the CDR3: TGTGCCAGCAGCCCGGGGACTAGCGTGTACACAGATACGCAGTATTTT.

This clone was found once. The chain employs TRBV27 and TRBJ2-7, with TRBD1 matching 9 bases. CDR3 length: 14 residues. V was pared by 5 bases and J by 4 bases, with 6 bases of the junction left unmatched. Germline CDR1 and CDR2: MNHEY and SMNVEV (reference sequence). CDR3 coding DNA: TGTGCCAGCAGTCCCCGACAGGGGGGGTACGAGCAGTACTTC. Encoded protein: CASSPRQGGYEQYF.

V gene TRBV7-6 combines with J gene TRBJ2-1, with TRBD2 identical over 11 bases. Germline V gives CDR1 SGHVS, CDR2 FNYEAQ. The trim removed 1 base at V and 6 bases at J, leaving 8 bases unmatched. The CDR3 spans 17 residues. CDR3 DNA: TGTGCCAGCAGCTTAGGGATTAGCGGGAGGGCGGGCAATGAGCAGTTCTTC. It codes for CASSLGISGRAGNEQFF.

V is TRBV29-1 and J is TRBJ1-2; no clear D. Germline V gene sequence: CDR1 SQVTM, CDR2 ANQGSEA. Trimming pared 3 bases from V and 3 bases from J, leaving 2 bases between. The length of the CDR3 is 10 residues. The CDR3 here is CSVDYYGYTF. In DNA form, the CDR3 reads TGCAGCGTTGATTACTATGGCTACACCTTC.